The clone carrying this T cell receptor beta chain was recorded a few times. The data originate from a study of blood T cell repertoires in COVID-19. Study-level background: COVID-19 samples from acute and convalescent phases originated in the United States, Italy and Spain.

Germline CDR1 MNHNY, CDR2 SVGAGI (reference sequence). The J segment lost 3 bases and the V segment lost 2 bases, leaving 4 bases of the junction unmatched. The CDR3 is 14 amino acids. Method: immunoSEQ multiplex PCR; TCRdb's copy keeps in-frame clones and lacks some. The sample has fewer than 250,000 clones; more than 85% are singletons. Everyone who took part was roughly 18 to 95 years old, and they came from about two dozen US areas. Material for sequencing was PBMCs or T cells enriched from blood (not recorded which). This TCR came from a woman in her thirties or forties in a cohort exposed to, infected with or recovered from COVID-19 (not recorded which). This chain connects TRBV6-6 to TRBJ2-7, with 7 bases that match TRBD1. CDR3 residues: CASSYRTGFYEQYF. In DNA form, the CDR3 reads TGTGCCAGCAGTTACCGGACAGGATTCTACGAGCAGTACTTC.